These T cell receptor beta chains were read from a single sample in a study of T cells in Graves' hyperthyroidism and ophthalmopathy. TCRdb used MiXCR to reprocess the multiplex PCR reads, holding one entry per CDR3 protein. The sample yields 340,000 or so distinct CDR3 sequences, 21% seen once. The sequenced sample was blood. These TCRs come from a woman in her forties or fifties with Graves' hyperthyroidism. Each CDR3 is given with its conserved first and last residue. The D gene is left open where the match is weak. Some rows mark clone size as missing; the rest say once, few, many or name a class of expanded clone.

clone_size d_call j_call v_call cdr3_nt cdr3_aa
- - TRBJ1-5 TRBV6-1 TGTGCCAGCAGTGAGGGTCGACCAGGGAGCAATCAGCCCCAGCATTTT CASSEGRPGSNQPQHF
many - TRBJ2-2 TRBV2 TGTGCCAGCAGTGACACAGCCCTGAGCACCGGGGAGCTGTTTTTT CASSDTALSTGELFF
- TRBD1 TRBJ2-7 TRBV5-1 TGCGCCAGCAGCCCAGCCCGGGACAGCCTTTACGAGCAGTACTTC CASSPARDSLYEQYF
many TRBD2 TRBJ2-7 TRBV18 TGTGCCAGCTCAACCTCTCGACTAGCCTCTGGGGAGCAGTACTTC CASSTSRLASGEQYF
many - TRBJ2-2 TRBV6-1 TGTGCCAGCAGTTGGAGGTCGGGCGGAGCGAACACCGGGGAGCTGTTTTTT CASSWRSGGANTGELFF
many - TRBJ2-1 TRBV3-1 TGTGCCAGCAGCCAAGCGGGGTCGAACAATGAGCAGTTCTTC CASSQAGSNNEQFF
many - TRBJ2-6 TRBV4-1 TGCGCCAGCAGCCCGCGGCTTGGGGCCAACGTCCTGACTTTC CASSPRLGANVLTF
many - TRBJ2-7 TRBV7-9 TGTGCCAGCAGCTTAGCTCGTGGGTATTACGAGCAGTACTTC CASSLARGYYEQYF
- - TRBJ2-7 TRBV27 TGTGCCAGCAGTTCTCTGGCACGCAGGGGCAGCTCCTACGAGCAGTACTTC CASSSLARRGSSYEQYF
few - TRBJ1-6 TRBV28 TGTGCCAGCAGTAACACACCCGAGGGATCACCCCTCCACTTT CASSNTPEGSPLHF
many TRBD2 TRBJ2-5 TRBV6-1 TGTGCCAGCAGTGAATTGGTAGCGGGAGTACAAGAGACCCAGTACTTC CASSELVAGVQETQYF
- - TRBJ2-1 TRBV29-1 TGCAGCGTTGTATCCGGGGGCTACGAGCAGTTCTTC CSVVSGGYEQFF
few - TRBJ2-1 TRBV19 TGTGCCAGTAACCAGAACTACAATGAGCAGTTCTTC CASNQNYNEQFF
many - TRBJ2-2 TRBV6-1 TGTGCCAGCAGTGAAGCACGGGGAACCGGGGAGCTGTTTTTT CASSEARGTGELFF
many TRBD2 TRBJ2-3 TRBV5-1 TGCGCCAGCAGCTCCCGAGGACTAGCGGGAGGTCCATATGATACGCAGTATTTT CASSSRGLAGGPYDTQYF
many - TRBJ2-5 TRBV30 TGTGCCTGGAACAACCAGGGGAGTGAGACCCAGTACTTC CAWNNQGSETQYF
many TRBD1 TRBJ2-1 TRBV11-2 TGTGCCAGCAGCGTACTTACAGGGGGCTCCTACAATGAGCAGTTCTTC CASSVLTGGSYNEQFF
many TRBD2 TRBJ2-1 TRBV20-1 TGCAGTGCTAGGACTAGCGGGATTTACAATGAGCAGTTCTTC CSARTSGIYNEQFF
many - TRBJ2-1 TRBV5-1 TGCGCCAGCAGCTTGGTGTACAGGGACAATGAGCAGTTCTTC CASSLVYRDNEQFF
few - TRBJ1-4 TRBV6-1 TGTGCCAGCAGTCGACAGGTCCCTGGAAGTGAAAAACTGTTTTTT CASSRQVPGSEKLFF
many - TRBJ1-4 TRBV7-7 TGTGCTAGCAGCGACAGGCCTGGTGAAAAACTGTTTTTT CASSDRPGEKLFF
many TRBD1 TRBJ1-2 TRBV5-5 TGTGCCAGCAGCTCCGCGACAGGGCTCGGCTACACCTTC CASSSATGLGYTF
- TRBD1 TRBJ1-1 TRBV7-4 TGTGCCAGCAGCGTGACAGGGTTTTGTAACACTGAAGCTTTCTTT CASSVTGFCNTEAFF
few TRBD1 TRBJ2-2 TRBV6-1 TGTGCCAGCATCCAGGGGGTCGACACCGGGGAGCTGTTTTTT CASIQGVDTGELFF
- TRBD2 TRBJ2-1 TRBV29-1 TGCAGCGTTGGAGTAGCGGGAAATGAGCAGTTCTTC CSVGVAGNEQFF
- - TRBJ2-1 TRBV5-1 TGCGCCAGCAGCCCTGGGGGGGCGGGAGCCAATGAGCAGTTCTTC CASSPGGAGANEQFF
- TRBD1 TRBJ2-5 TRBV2 TGTGCCAGCAGTGATGGGACAGGGGAAGAGACCCAGTACTTC CASSDGTGEETQYF
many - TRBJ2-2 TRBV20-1 TGCAGTGCCATAGCGGGCGCGGGGGCCCCATCCGGGGAGCTGTTTTTT CSAIAGAGAPSGELFF
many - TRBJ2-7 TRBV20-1 TGCAGTGCTAGAGATGAAAGGGGATTCTACGAGCAGTACTTC CSARDERGFYEQYF
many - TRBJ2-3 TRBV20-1 TGCAGTGCTAGCCAGGGCACAGATACGCAGTATTTT CSASQGTDTQYF
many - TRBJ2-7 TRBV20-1 TGCAGTGCTGCGTCGGGCACTTCCTACGAGCAGTACTTC CSAASGTSYEQYF
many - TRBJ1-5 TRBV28 TGTGCCAGCAGTCCGGGCGGCTATAGCAATCAGCCCCAGCATTTT CASSPGGYSNQPQHF
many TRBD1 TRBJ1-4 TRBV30 TGTGCCTGGAGAACGACAGGGGGCGCCGTAGGGGAAAAACTGTTTTTT CAWRTTGGAVGEKLFF
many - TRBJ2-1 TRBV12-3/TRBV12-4 TGTGCCAGCAGTCCACAGGCTTCAACCTACAATGAGCAGTTCTTC CASSPQASTYNEQFF
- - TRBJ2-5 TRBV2 TGTGCCAGCAGTGGGTACAGGCAAGAGACCCAGTACTTC CASSGYRQETQYF
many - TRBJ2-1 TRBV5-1 TGCGCCAGCAGCACCGGGACCAGCTACAATGAGCAGTTCTTC CASSTGTSYNEQFF
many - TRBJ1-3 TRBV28 TGTGCCAGCAGTTCGCAGACACCGGGGCTCTCTGGAAACACCATATATTTT CASSSQTPGLSGNTIYF
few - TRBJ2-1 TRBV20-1 TGCAGTGCTACCTTCCATGGGCAGTTCTTC CSATFHGQFF
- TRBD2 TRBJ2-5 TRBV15 TGTGCCACCAGCAGTACTAGCGGGAGGGAGACCCAGTACTTC CATSSTSGRETQYF
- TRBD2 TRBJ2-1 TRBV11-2 TGTGCCAGCAGCTATAGCGGGACATACAATGAGCAGTTCTTC CASSYSGTYNEQFF
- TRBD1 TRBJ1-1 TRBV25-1 TGTGCCAGCAGCCTACAGGGGGCTGAAGCTTTCTTT CASSLQGAEAFF
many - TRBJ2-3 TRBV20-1 TGCAGTGCTCCCGCCGCTAGTAGGGTCGCAGATACGCAGTATTTT CSAPAASRVADTQYF
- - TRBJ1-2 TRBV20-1 TGCAGTGCTAGACCTACGGGTACTCATGGCTACACCTTC CSARPTGTHGYTF
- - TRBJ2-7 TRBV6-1 TGTGCCAGCATCTTCCTCGGGACGGGACCCTACGAGCAGTACTTC CASIFLGTGPYEQYF
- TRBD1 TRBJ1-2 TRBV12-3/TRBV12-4 TGTGCCAGCAGTTCCACACAGGGGCTAGACTATGGCTACACCTTC CASSSTQGLDYGYTF
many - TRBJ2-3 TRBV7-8 TGTGCCAGCAGCCGAGTCTCCGGACTGGAAAGTGATACGCAGTATTTT CASSRVSGLESDTQYF